This TCR beta chain was obtained from a study of early T cells in non-severe SARS-CoV-2 infection. About the research overall: Sequencing used unsorted whole-blood bulk RNA, so chains lack pairing.

At least ten counts were recorded for this clonotype. Trimming left V 4 bases short and J 5 bases short, with 9 bases between. The V gene's germline CDR1 is SEHNR and CDR2 FQNEAQ (reference sequence). This CDR3 spans 13 amino acids. Individual cDNA molecules were tagged with unique molecular identifiers, the study reported. A single record per CDR3 protein comes from TCRdb applying MiXCR to the 5' RACE reads. The data show about 19,000 distinct CDR3 sequences, about 4.2% seen once. V is TRBV7-9 and J is TRBJ2-1; D is unclear. The source material was whole blood. The source is an adult who was a healthcare worker with PCR-confirmed SARS-CoV-2 infection or an uninfected control (not recorded which). The CDR3 loop is CASSSQINNEQFF. The CDR3 region has the DNA TGTGCCAGCAGCTCCCAGATCAACAATGAGCAGTTCTTC.